The 10 T cell receptor beta chains in this list originate from one sample, sequenced in a study of CD8+CD57+ T cells in acquired aplastic anemia. The TCR beta profiling, which covered VDJ combination and CDR3 sequence, was carried out using genomic DNA as the template. TCRdb redid the calling of the reads with MiXCR, one entry per CDR3 protein. In the table there are approximately 200,000 distinct CDR3 sequences, over 40% of which are singletons. Previously, flow cytometry had revealed CD8+CD57+ cell expansion in the patients chosen for sequencing. Sample: sorted CD4+, CD8+, or CD8+CD57+ T cells (not recorded which) from PBMCs. The receptors were sampled from a human donor with aplastic anemia.

This clonotype has at least ten counts. V is TRBV11-2 and J is TRBJ1-2, with 10 bases lining up with TRBD1. This CDR3 comprises 16 residues. Germline values: CDR1 SGHAT, CDR2 FQNNGV. Trimming cost V 2 bases and J 8 bases; bases outside gene matches: 11. The CDR3 loop reads CASSLNPGTGVGGYTF. The CDR3 DNA reads as TGTGCCAGCAGCTTAAATCCCGGGACAGGGGTAGGGGGCTACACCTTC.

This clonotype showed up just a few times. At one end, the junction sequence differs from germline, possibly due to a read error. CDR3 in DNA: TGCGCCAGCAGCCTAGGGCATACAGGGCAAGGGGGATACAATCAGCCCCAGCATTTT. It specifies CASSLGHTGQGGYNQPQHF. The gene calls are TRBV9 and TRBJ1-5; TRBD1 might be the D (6 bases). The CDR3 is 19 amino acids. The germline V gene has CDR1 SGDLS and CDR2 YYNGEE.

A word on this clonotype: This CDR3 fails to terminate in the conserved phenylalanine or tryptophan, so it likely reflects a read error. This rearrangement joins TRBV7-7 to TRBJ1-3; D gene ambiguous. The germline V gene encodes CDR1 SSHAT and CDR2 FNYEAQ (reference sequence). The CDR3 spans 18 residues. CDR3 amino acids: CASCPAWDERISGNTIYL. The CDR3 nucleotides are TGTGCTAGCTGCCCCGCATGGGATGAGAGGATCTCTGGAAACACCATATATCTT.

This chain connects TRBV7-9 to TRBJ2-7; TRBD2 is a possible D gene (6 bases). The germline gives CDR1 SEHNR, CDR2 FQNEAQ (reference sequence). Deletions cut 0 bases from V and 5 bases from J, with 17 bases between. The CDR3 extends over 16 amino acids. CDR3 in DNA: TGTGCCAGCAGCTTAGCCTTGCGGGGTGTGGGACACGAGCAGTACTTC. The encoded protein is CASSLALRGVGHEQYF. The entire variable domain, with the rest obtained from reference TRBV7-9 and TRBJ2-7, is as follows: DTGVSQNPRHKITKRGQNVTFRCDPISEHNRLYWYRQTLGQGPEFLTYFQNEAQLEKSRLLSDRFSAERPKGSFSTLEIQRTEQGDSAMYLCASSLALRGVGHEQYFGPGTRLTVT.

The table lists this clonotype with many counts. V and J are TRBV7-2 and TRBJ2-2, with D uncertain. Trimming cost V 5 bases and J 1 base, with 11 bases left between them. CDR1 and CDR2 (germline): SGHTA, FQGNSA. The CDR3 totals 15 residues. The CDR3 DNA is TGTGCCAGCAGCCAGGCCTCGGGGAACACCGGGGAGCTGTTTTTT. Translation: CASSQASGNTGELFF.

This clonotype appeared a single time. V and J are TRBV10-1 and TRBJ1-1; D ambiguous. Germline values: CDR1 WNHNN, CDR2 SYGVQD (reference sequence). Trimming stripped 2 bases from V and 5 bases from J, with 9 bases between. The CDR3 has 13 residues. The CDR3 nucleotides are TGCGCCAGCAGTGAGATCGATGGGACTGAAGCTTTCTTT. Its translation is CASSEIDGTEAFF.

This clonotype was counted only a few times. Its ends do not fully match the called genes, so a read error is possible. V gene TRBV3-1 combines with J gene TRBJ2-5, with TRBD2 identical over 7 bases. Looked up from germline, CDR1 is LGHDT and CDR2 is YNNKEL (reference sequence). CDR3 length: 14 amino acids. As DNA, the CDR3 is TGTGCCAGCAGCCTAGCGGGTCGGGAAGAGGCCCAGTACTTC. This encodes CASSLAGREEAQYF.

This clonotype was seen at least ten times. CDR3 nucleotide sequence: TGTGCCAGCAGCTTAGGAGGCGGGACGGTGAATGAAAAACTGTTTTTT. Its protein product is CASSLGGGTVNEKLFF. The chain uses TRBV7-8 and TRBJ1-4; perhaps TRBD1 as D (5 bases). V lost 1 base and J lost 5, with 14 bases in between. The CDR3 covers 16 residues. The germline gives CDR1 SGHVS, CDR2 FQNEAQ.

This clonotype was seen once. The CDR3 nucleotides read TGCGCCAGCAGCCAGGGAGCGGCAGCCTCGGGACTAGCGGGGGTCGAGCAGTACTTC. Amino acid sequence: CASSQGAAASGLAGVEQYF. The chain recombines TRBV4-3 with TRBJ2-5; 14 bases are shared with TRBD2. The DNA end is more similar to TRBJ2-7, so the J call may be wrong. Per germline, CDR1 LGHNA and CDR2 YSLEER. The CDR3 is 19 residues long.

This clonotype was seen repeatedly, ten times or more. The chain joins TRBV7-2 to TRBJ2-5; 7 bases map to TRBD2. Germline-derived CDR1 and CDR2 are SGHTA and FQGNSA. This CDR3 is built from 14 residues. V shed 5 bases, J shed 2 bases, and the junction held 5 bases outside the gene matches. The CDR3 loop is CASSVPSGQETQYF. Here the CDR3 DNA reads TGTGCCAGCAGCGTCCCTAGCGGTCAAGAGACCCAGTACTTC.